This T cell receptor beta chain was sequenced during a study of shared clonotypes between healthy human individuals. Germline CDR1 reads SNHLY; CDR2 reads FYNNEI. The CDR3 contains 13 residues. V was clipped by 8 bases and J by 2 bases, with 11 bases between them. Broader study findings: Larger richness was generally estimated for naive than memory subsets.

About this clone: The antigen is not known.

The data were produced by immunoSEQ multiplex PCR, yet TCRdb's version contains in-frame clones alone and is incomplete. Of 2 million to 2.5 million clones listed, 80% to 95% are singletons. This receptor was identified in a man between 18 and 29 years old in good health. Some clones in this sample may be carry-over from other donors' samples. The chain links TRBV2 to TRBJ2-3; D is uncertain. The material sequenced was naive CD4+ T cells from PBMCs. The subset: CD45RA+ positively selected. The CDR3 DNA is TGTGCCAGCGGAACTGATTACACAGATACGCAGTATTTT. This translates into CASGTDYTDTQYF. The full variable domain, in which reference TRBV2 and TRBJ2-3 provide the parts outside the CDR3, is EPEVTQTPSHQVTQMGQEVILRCVPISNHLYFYWYRQILGQKVEFLVSFYNNEISEKSEIFDDQFSVERPDGSNFTLKIRSTKLEDSAMYFCASGTDYTDTQYFGPGTRLTVL.